The following is a T cell receptor (beta chain) sequence with its context. Its binding antigen is unknown. Per-nucleotide qualities are absent, and no much larger clonotype sits a single base away. The data were taken from a study of T cell clonotyping in hematopoietic cell transplantation (dated by TCRdb to about 2021). General notes on the study: Recipient samples taken before transplant were collected after cytoreduction. Patient recruitment ran from 2015 to early 2017, and follow-up continued until late 2020 or death. A total of 110 to 150 blood samples were gathered in the study from roughly 40 consecutive transplant recipients along with their related donors. Here is what the overall study found, with its caveats: Recipient TCR diversity fell after transplant, with pathologically expanded clonotypes rising progressively from day 30 to day 180. Just a small fraction of recipient repertoires overlapped with donor repertoires, and more than 97% appeared de novo at the given depth. The sample size was limited and the cells went unsorted, which meant the CD4 and CD8 repertoire contributions could not be told apart. Inverse Simpson Index values from donors and from recipients before transplant predicted broader TCR repertoire diversity after transplant.

CDR1 and CDR2, looked up from the germline V gene, are MGHDK and SYGVNS. Spanning cysteine to phenylalanine, the CDR3 consists of 14 amino acids. The retained sequence is limited to the CDR3, 42 bases, with the frame set at the first base. Relative to germline, V is 4 bases shorter and J is 0 bases shorter, with 8 bases between their ends. The immunoSEQ assay, a bias-controlled multiplex PCR with V- and J-specific primers, was used to amplify TCR beta CDR3 regions from genomic DNA. A second PCR step added a proprietary barcode and Illumina adapter sequences to the CDR3 amplicons. CDR3 libraries were sequenced on an Illumina MiSeq instrument. In the authors' own workflow: Export and quality control were handled in immunoSEQ Analyzer 3.0, while downstream analyses relied on R Bioconductor and Immunarch. Repertoire metrics were calculated using only productive rearrangements within the normalized downsampled data set. In the normalized cohort, clonotypes with more than 5 templates were defined as pathologically expanded. The Inverse Simpson Index served as the measure of repertoire diversity. To capture all clonotypes, CMV-specificity analyses were performed on the non-normalized data set. Sourced from immuneACCESS, this table was stored by TCRdb with only in-frame sequences that have V and J called. A share of the clones is absent; for the studies checked, an unresolved V gene accounts for under half, and the remainder has no known explanation. That table furnishes V, J and clone size, whereas the DNA furnished D and trimming. Recorded for this sample are 25,000 to 30,000 clones; about four fifths of them occurred a single time. Around 2% of the sample rests with the top ten.

Interpreted using the paper, the time point label stands for: recipient sample about 28 days before transplant, after cytoreduction. Blood from recipients was drawn roughly 28 days before transplant, then again at days 30, 100 and 180 after transplant. Nuclei Lysis Solution was used to extract genomic DNA from fresh or cryopreserved unfractionated peripheral blood mononuclear cells. Sequences were derived from peripheral blood mononuclear cells, sampled before stem cell transplant. The sequence was collected from a man aged 35-49 years with acute myeloid leukemia. Some clones in this sample may be carry-over from other donors' samples. The chain joins TRBV25-1 to TRBJ2-3, with no reliable assignment of the D segment. The nucleotide sequence reads as follows: TGTGCCAGCAGTGTGGGAAATAGCACAGATACGCAGTATTTT. Its amino acids are CASSVGNSTDTQYF.